These 5 T cell receptor beta chains came from one sample sequenced in a study of blood T cell repertoires in COVID-19. Repertoires were generated with immunoSEQ multiplex PCR, while TCRdb's copy carries only in-frame clones and drops some. In the table there are 300,000 to 400,000 clones, around nine tenths of which are singletons. Input material: PBMCs or T cells enriched from blood (not recorded which). All receptors derive from a woman between 25 and 40 years old with acute COVID-19.

The chain combines TRBV5-1 with TRBJ1-4, with 7 bases fitting TRBD1. The germline CDR1 and CDR2 sequences are SGHRS and YFSETQ. The CDR3 sequence is 15 residues long. V shed 2 bases, J shed 3 bases, and the junction held 4 bases outside the gene matches. CDR3 residues: CASSLGGSANEKLFF. The CDR3 nucleotides are TGCGCCAGCAGCTTAGGGGGCTCCGCTAATGAAAAACTGTTTTTT.

This chain connects TRBV29-1 to TRBJ1-2, with D unresolved. The V gene lost 7 bases and the J gene lost 4 bases, with 19 bases spanning the gap. Per germline, CDR1 SQVTM and CDR2 ANQGSEA. The CDR3 has 14 amino acids. The CDR3 bases are TGCAGCGCTCCAGACTACGGGGAAGGCTATGGCTACACCTTC. It translates to CSAPDYGEGYGYTF.

The chain links TRBV5-1 to TRBJ2-7; the match to TRBD1 covers 10 bases. The CDR3 spans 17 residues. V gave up 0 bases and J gave up 1 base; unmatched junction bases: 7. The germline V gene encodes CDR1 SGHRS and CDR2 YFSETQ. Here the CDR3 DNA reads TGCGCCAGCAGCTTGGGCGGGACAGGGGATCGTTCCTACGAGCAGTACTTC. Encoded protein: CASSLGGTGDRSYEQYF.

The J gene is TRBJ2-7, the V gene TRBV5-5; D may be TRBD1 (7 bases). Trimming took off 1 base at V and 2 bases at J, with 13 bases between the two ends. The germline V gene has CDR1 SGHKS and CDR2 YYEKEE (reference sequence). The length of the CDR3 is 15 residues. Written as DNA, the CDR3 is TGTGCCAGCAGCTTGACCCCAGGGGGGACCTACGAGCAGTACTTC. Residues: CASSLTPGGTYEQYF. Together with reference TRBV5-5 and TRBJ2-7, the CDR3 gives the full variable domain: DAGVTQSPTHLIKTRGQQVTLRCSPISGHKSVSWYQQVLGQGPQFIFQYYEKEERGRGNFPDRFSARQFPNYSSELNVNALLLGDSALYLCASSLTPGGTYEQYFGPGTRLTVT.

The chain links TRBV6-2 or TRBV6-3 to TRBJ2-3, with TRBD1 matching 8 bases. The CDR3 sequence is 17 residues long. Germline values: CDR1 MNHEY, CDR2 SVGEGT. With 5 bases clipped from V and 7 bases from J, the junction kept 17 bases outside the gene matches. The CDR3 is CASSPVSGGGALYTQYF. CDR3 nucleotide sequence: TGTGCCAGCAGTCCCGTTTCAGGGGGCGGGGCATTATATACGCAGTATTTT.